This TCR gamma chain was identified during a study of gamma-delta chains in newborns, infants, children. Turning to the study itself: Microbial exposure reportedly drives polyclonal innate γδ T cell expansion after birth.

CDR1 and CDR2 (germline): GITISATS, ISYDGTV (reference sequence). Trimming cost V 4 bases and J 6 bases; bases outside gene matches: 9. The CDR3 extends over 17 amino acids. TCRdb called clones anew from the reads with CATT. Of around 1,700 gamma-chain clones listed, almost 70% are singletons. Sequenced material: blood. V usage is TRGV9 and J usage is TRGJP. The J gene comes from matching the DNA to germline here; TCRdb lacks it. This TCR derives from a child who was a newborn, infant or young child, either healthy, febrile or measles-vaccinated (not recorded which). CDR3 in amino acids: CALWDPRRELGKKIKVF. In DNA, the CDR3 is TGTGCCTTGTGGGACCCCCGCCGAGAGTTGGGCAAAAAAATCAAGGTATTT.